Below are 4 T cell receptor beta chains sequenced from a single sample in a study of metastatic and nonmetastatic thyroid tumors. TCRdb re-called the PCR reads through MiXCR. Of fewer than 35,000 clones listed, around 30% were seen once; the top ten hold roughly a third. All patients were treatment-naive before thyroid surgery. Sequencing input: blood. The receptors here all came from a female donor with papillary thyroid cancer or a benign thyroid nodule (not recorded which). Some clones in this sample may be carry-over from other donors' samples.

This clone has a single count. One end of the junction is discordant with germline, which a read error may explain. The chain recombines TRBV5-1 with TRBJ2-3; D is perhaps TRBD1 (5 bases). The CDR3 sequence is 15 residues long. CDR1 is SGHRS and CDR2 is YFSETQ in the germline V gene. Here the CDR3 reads CSSSLATQGKGTQYF. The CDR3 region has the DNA TGCTCCAGCAGCTTGGCCACGCAGGGAAAGGGCACTCAGTATTTT.

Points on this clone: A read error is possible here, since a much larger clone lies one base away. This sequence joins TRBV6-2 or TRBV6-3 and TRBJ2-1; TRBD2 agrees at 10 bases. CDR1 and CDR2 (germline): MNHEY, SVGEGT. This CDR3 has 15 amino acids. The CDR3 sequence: CVSSYPTGLATQQFF. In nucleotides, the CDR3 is TGTGTCAGCAGTTACCCTACGGGACTAGCGACTCAGCAGTTCTTC.

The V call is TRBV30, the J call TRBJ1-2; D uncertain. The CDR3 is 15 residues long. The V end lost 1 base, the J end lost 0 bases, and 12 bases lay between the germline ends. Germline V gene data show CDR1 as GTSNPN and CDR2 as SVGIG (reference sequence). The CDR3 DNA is TGTGCCTGGAGTGACCAAGTCGAAGCTAACTATGGCTACACCTTC. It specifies CAWSDQVEANYGYTF.

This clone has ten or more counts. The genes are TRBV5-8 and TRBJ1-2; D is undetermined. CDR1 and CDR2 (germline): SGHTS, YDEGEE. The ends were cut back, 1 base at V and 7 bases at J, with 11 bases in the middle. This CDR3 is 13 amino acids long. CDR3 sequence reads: CASSLMVVTGYTF. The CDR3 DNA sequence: TGTGCCAGCAGCTTGATGGTGGTTACTGGCTACACCTTC.